This TCR beta chain is drawn from a study of control samples from healthy donors and cancer patients. The CDR3 length is 11 residues. V was shortened by 8 bases and J by 7 bases, with 11 bases between the two germline ends. Per the germline V gene, CDR1 is MGHDK and CDR2 is SYGVNS. The protocol was immunoSEQ multiplex PCR, while the TCRdb copy is restricted to in-frame clones and leaves out a portion. The sample holds about 230,000 clones, about four fifths seen once. The V and J genes are TRBV25-1 and TRBJ1-1; the D gene is possibly TRBD1 (6 bases). This receptor was identified in a woman aged 55-69 years with lung cancer. The sequenced sample was PBMCs. Here the CDR3 reads CASGRTDEAFF. Written as DNA, the CDR3 is TGTGCCAGCGGCCGGACAGATGAAGCTTTCTTT.